This T cell receptor beta chain was profiled in a study of blood T cells in healthy people across ages. A second PCR, run for roughly 7 to 12 cycles, used a sample-barcoded 5' primer plus a J-beta primer mix. Every sample gave at least 3 million paired-end reads containing CDR3. TCRdb used MiXCR to reprocess the 5' RACE reads, holding one entry per CDR3 protein. The sample has 1.8 million or so distinct CDR3 sequences; 35% to 50% are singletons. Trimming stripped 0 bases from V and 2 bases from J, with 12 bases between. Per germline, CDR1 LGHNA and CDR2 YSLEER. The CDR3 extends over 16 amino acids. This clonotype was picked up a small number of times.

This TCR came from a human donor in good health. This rearrangement joins TRBV4-3 to TRBJ2-3; D is unclear. Material for sequencing was blood. This CDR3 is CASSQDEGVSTDTQYF. In DNA form, the CDR3 reads TGCGCCAGCAGCCAAGATGAAGGAGTATCCACAGATACGCAGTATTTT.